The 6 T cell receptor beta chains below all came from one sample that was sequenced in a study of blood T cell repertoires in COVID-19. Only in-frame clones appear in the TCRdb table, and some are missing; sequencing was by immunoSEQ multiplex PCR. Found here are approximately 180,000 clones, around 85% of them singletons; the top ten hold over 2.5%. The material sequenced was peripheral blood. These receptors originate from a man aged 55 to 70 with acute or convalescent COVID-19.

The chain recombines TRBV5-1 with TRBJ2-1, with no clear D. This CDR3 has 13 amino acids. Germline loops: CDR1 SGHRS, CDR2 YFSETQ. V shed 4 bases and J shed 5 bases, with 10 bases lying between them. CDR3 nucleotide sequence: TGCGCCAGCAGCAGAGACACAAACAATGAGCAGTTCTTC. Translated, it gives CASSRDTNNEQFF.

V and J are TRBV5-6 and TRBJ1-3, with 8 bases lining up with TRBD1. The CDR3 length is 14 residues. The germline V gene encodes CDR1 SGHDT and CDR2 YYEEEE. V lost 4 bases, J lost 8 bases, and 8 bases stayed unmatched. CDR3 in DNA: TGTGCCAGCAGCGCGGGACAGGCGGCAGACACCATATATTTT. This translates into CASSAGQAADTIYF.

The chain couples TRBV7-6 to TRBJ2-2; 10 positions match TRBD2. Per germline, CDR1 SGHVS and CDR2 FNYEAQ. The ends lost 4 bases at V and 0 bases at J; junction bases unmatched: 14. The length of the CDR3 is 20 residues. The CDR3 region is CASSYLVASGRVSNTGELFF. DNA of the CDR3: TGTGCCAGCAGCTACCTAGTGGCCAGCGGGAGGGTCTCGAACACCGGGGAGCTGTTTTTT.

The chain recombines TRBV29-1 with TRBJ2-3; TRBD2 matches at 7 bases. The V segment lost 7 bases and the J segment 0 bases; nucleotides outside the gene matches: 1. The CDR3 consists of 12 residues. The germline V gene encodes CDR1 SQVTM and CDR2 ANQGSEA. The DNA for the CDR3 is TGCAGCGGTAGCGGGAGCACAGATACGCAGTATTTT. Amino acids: CSGSGSTDTQYF.

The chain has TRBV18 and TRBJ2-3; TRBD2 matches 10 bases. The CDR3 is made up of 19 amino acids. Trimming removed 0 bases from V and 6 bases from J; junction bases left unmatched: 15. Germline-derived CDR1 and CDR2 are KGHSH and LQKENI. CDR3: CASSPPKQGRRAGGDTQYF. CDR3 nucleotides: TGTGCCAGCTCACCACCGAAACAGGGGAGGCGAGCGGGAGGGGATACGCAGTATTTT.

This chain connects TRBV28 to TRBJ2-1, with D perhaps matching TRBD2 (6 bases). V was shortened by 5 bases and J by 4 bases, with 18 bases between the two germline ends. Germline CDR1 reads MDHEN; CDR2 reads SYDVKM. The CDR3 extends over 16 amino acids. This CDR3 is CASSPAEAGPYNEQFF. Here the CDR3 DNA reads TGTGCCAGCAGTCCAGCGGAGGCGGGGCCATACAATGAGCAGTTCTTC.